Listed below are T cell receptor beta chains from one sample, sequenced in a study of blood T cell repertoires in COVID-19. The table came from immunoSEQ multiplex PCR; TCRdb's copy has only in-frame clones and leaves some out. Among a few hundred thousand clones listed, 83% were seen once. Sequencing was done on a sample of peripheral blood. The source is a woman aged 25 to 39 with COVID-19, enrolled during active disease. The CDR3 runs from the conserved cysteine through the conserved F or W. D genes are given only for firm matches. Rows may omit the clone size; those that give it use once, few, many or a size class.

j_call v_call d_call clone_size cdr3_aa cdr3_nt
TRBJ2-5 TRBV2 TRBD1 . CASWGQLEETQYF TGTGCCAGCTGGGGACAGCTTGAAGAGACCCAGTACTTC
TRBJ2-3 TRBV25-1 TRBD2 . CASRLAGGSDTQYF TGTGCCAGCAGGCTAGCGGGAGGCTCAGATACGCAGTATTTT
TRBJ1-2 TRBV28 TRBD1 . CASRVGQGDGYTF TGTGCCAGCAGAGTGGGACAGGGGGATGGCTACACCTTC
TRBJ2-3 TRBV27 TRBD1 . CASSLRDRSSDTQYF TGTGCCAGCAGTCTCCGGGACAGGTCGTCAGATACGCAGTATTTT
TRBJ2-7 TRBV18 . . CASSPISAGVAEQYF TGTGCCAGCTCACCCATTAGCGCAGGGGTGGCCGAGCAGTACTTC
TRBJ2-4 TRBV7-2 . . CASSLGPLAKNIQYF TGTGCCAGCAGCTTAGGTCCATTAGCCAAAAACATTCAGTACTTC
TRBJ1-5 TRBV5-5 . few CASSLEGRDSNQPQHF TGTGCCAGCAGCTTGGAAGGCAGGGATAGCAATCAGCCCCAGCATTTT
TRBJ2-1 TRBV20-1 TRBD2 . CSASSLAGGYREQFF TGCAGTGCTAGTAGCCTAGCGGGAGGCTATCGTGAGCAGTTCTTC
TRBJ2-1 TRBV9 . . CASSAGGEQFF TGTGCCAGCAGCGCCGGAGGGGAGCAGTTCTTC
TRBJ1-2 TRBV5-1 TRBD1 . CASSTGTGGSGYTF TGCGCCAGCAGCACGGGGACAGGGGGCTCTGGCTACACCTTC
TRBJ1-5 TRBV7-2 . . CASSTTGILSPQHF TGTGCCAGCAGTACTACAGGGATTTTATCTCCCCAGCATTTT
TRBJ2-3 TRBV6-6 TRBD2 . CASSPPSGLAQGTDTQYF TGTGCCAGCAGTCCACCATCGGGACTAGCACAGGGGACAGATACGCAGTATTTT
TRBJ2-2 TRBV5-6 TRBD2 . CASSLELAGGSGELFF TGTGCCAGCAGCTTAGAACTAGCGGGAGGTTCCGGGGAGCTGTTTTTT
TRBJ2-7 TRBV3-1/TRBV3-2 . . CASRGGRRYEQYF TGTGCCAGCAGGGGGGGACGACGCTACGAGCAGTACTTC
TRBJ2-7 TRBV5-4 TRBD2 . CASSNGLVIYEQYF TGTGCCAGCAGCAACGGACTAGTTATCTACGAGCAGTACTTC
TRBJ1-1 TRBV5-1 TRBD1 few CASSDTGDTEAFF TGCGCCAGCAGCGATACAGGGGACACTGAAGCTTTCTTT
TRBJ1-2 TRBV11-2 . . CASSPARGSGYTF TGTGCCAGCAGCCCGGCGAGGGGGAGCGGCTACACCTTC
TRBJ2-1 TRBV7-2 TRBD2 . CASSLVRVLAGGLDNEQFF TGTGCCAGCAGCTTAGTTAGGGTGCTAGCGGGGGGGCTTGACAATGAGCAGTTCTTC
TRBJ1-6 TRBV27 . . CASSLSGRQGNSPLHF TGTGCCAGCAGTCTCTCGGGCAGGCAGGGGAATTCACCCCTCCACTTT
TRBJ1-2 TRBV5-6 . . CASSLFRGDSYGYTF TGTGCCAGCAGCTTGTTTAGAGGGGACTCCTATGGCTACACCTTC
TRBJ1-4 TRBV7-9 TRBD1 . CASSLRTGGASRNEKLFF TGTGCCAGCAGCCTGAGGACAGGGGGCGCATCCCGTAATGAAAAACTGTTTTTT
TRBJ1-2 TRBV5-6 . once CASSLGGDLGYTF TGTGCCAGCAGCTTGGGCGGGGACCTTGGCTACACCTTC
TRBJ2-1 TRBV19 . . CASSVSGFSNEQFF TGTGCCAGTAGTGTATCAGGGTTCTCCAATGAGCAGTTCTTC
TRBJ2-5 TRBV6-5 . . CASSRGDYQETQYF TGTGCCAGCAGCCGCGGGGACTACCAAGAGACCCAGTACTTC
TRBJ2-1 TRBV5-5 TRBD1 . CASSGQGVSYNEQFF TGTGCCAGCAGCGGCCAGGGGGTTTCCTACAATGAGCAGTTCTTC
TRBJ2-3 TRBV6-5 TRBD1 . CASALQGARDTQYF TGTGCCAGCGCCCTACAGGGGGCGAGAGATACGCAGTATTTT
TRBJ2-1 TRBV9 TRBD2 . CASSVEAGRDEQFF TGTGCCAGCAGCGTAGAAGCAGGGAGGGATGAGCAGTTCTTC
TRBJ2-2 TRBV18 TRBD2 . CASSPGLAYTGELFF TGTGCCAGCTCACCGGGACTAGCTTACACCGGGGAGCTGTTTTTT
TRBJ1-1 TRBV7-9 . once CASSFTATSTEAFF TGTGCCAGCAGCTTTACCGCAACCAGCACTGAAGCTTTCTTT
TRBJ2-1 TRBV5-1 . . CASRPSSSYNEQFF TGCGCCAGCAGACCTAGCTCATCCTACAATGAGCAGTTCTTC
TRBJ1-1 TRBV27 . . CASSFSGPGNTEAFF TGTGCCAGCAGTTTCTCGGGCCCGGGAAACACTGAAGCTTTCTTT
TRBJ2-3 TRBV4-3 . . CASSQDESLDPPYF TGCGCCAGCAGCCAAGATGAGTCGCTAGATCCGCCGTATTTT
TRBJ1-1 TRBV7-8 . once CASSLIRGTTLNTEAFF TGTGCCAGCAGCTTAATAAGGGGGACTACTCTGAACACTGAAGCTTTCTTT
TRBJ1-2 TRBV5-1 TRBD1 . CASSARGGLNYGYTF TGCGCCAGCAGCGCCCGAGGGGGCCTCAACTATGGCTACACCTTC
TRBJ2-5 TRBV5-4 TRBD2 . CASSLSGTQETQYF TGTGCCAGCAGCTTGAGCGGGACTCAAGAGACCCAGTACTTC
TRBJ2-1 TRBV4-3 . . CASSQDTQRGSNEQFF TGCGCCAGCAGCCAAGATACCCAGCGTGGATCGAATGAGCAGTTCTTC
TRBJ1-1 TRBV10-3 TRBD1 few CAISERGQENTEAFF TGTGCCATCAGTGAGAGGGGACAGGAGAACACTGAAGCTTTCTTT
TRBJ1-1 TRBV5-4 . . CASSFGGKATEAFF TGTGCCAGCAGCTTCGGGGGTAAGGCCACTGAAGCTTTCTTT
TRBJ2-7 TRBV27 . . CASSFSSEKYEQYF TGTGCCAGCAGTTTTTCCTCGGAGAAGTACGAGCAGTACTTC
TRBJ1-1 TRBV19 . . CASSPGTEAFF TGTGCCAGTAGCCCCGGCACTGAAGCTTTCTTT
TRBJ1-6 TRBV7-9 . . CASSSETAVYNSPLHF TGTGCCAGCAGCTCAGAGACAGCCGTTTATAATTCACCCCTCCACTTT
TRBJ2-5 TRBV5-6 TRBD2 once CASSQFGQGGKETQYF TGTGCCAGCAGCCAATTTGGGCAGGGAGGGAAAGAGACCCAGTACTTC
TRBJ1-4 TRBV29-1 TRBD1 once CSALQGDEKLFF TGCAGCGCCCTACAGGGGGACGAAAAACTGTTTTTT
TRBJ2-2 TRBV7-3 . . CASSLVGGVNTGELFF TGTGCCAGCAGCTTAGTCGGGGGTGTCAACACCGGGGAGCTGTTTTTT
TRBJ1-3 TRBV5-4 TRBD1 few CASSSDRGQSSAGNTIYF TGTGCCAGCAGCTCGGACAGGGGGCAAAGTAGCGCTGGAAACACCATATATTTT
TRBJ1-4 TRBV7-2 . . CASSLVLGENEKLFF TGTGCCAGCAGCTTAGTGCTGGGAGAGAATGAAAAACTGTTTTTT
TRBJ2-2 TRBV28 . . CASSLTGVLGELFF TGTGCCAGCAGTTTGACCGGGGTTTTAGGGGAGCTGTTTTTT
TRBJ2-2 TRBV7-2 . . CASSLARLNTGELFF TGTGCCAGCAGCTTAGCGAGGTTGAACACCGGGGAGCTGTTTTTT
TRBJ1-1 TRBV9 TRBD1 . CASSLGTAEAFF TGTGCCAGCAGCCTCGGGACAGCTGAAGCTTTCTTT
TRBJ2-7 TRBV7-9 TRBD2 . CASSRQGLAGDEQYF TGTGCCAGCAGCAGACAGGGACTAGCGGGAGACGAGCAGTACTTC
TRBJ1-1 TRBV5-1 TRBD1 . CASGTGENTEAFF TGCGCCAGCGGGACAGGAGAAAACACTGAAGCTTTCTTT
TRBJ1-1 TRBV5-4 . . CASSLRDTRLVF TGTGCCAGCAGTCTCCGGGACACTCGTTTAGTTTTT
TRBJ2-1 TRBV24-1 . . CATSDPRGVLGEQFF TGTGCCACCAGTGATCCGAGAGGTGTTCTCGGTGAGCAGTTCTTC
TRBJ1-3 TRBV19 TRBD1 . CASSTRTGLAGNTIYF TGTGCCAGTAGTACCCGGACAGGGCTAGCCGGAAACACCATATATTTT
TRBJ1-6 TRBV9 . . CASKGDNDSPLHF TGTGCCAGCAAGGGGGATAATGATTCACCCCTCCACTTT
TRBJ1-1 TRBV5-1 . . CASSLAEDTEAFF TGCGCCAGCAGCTTGGCGGAGGACACTGAAGCTTTCTTT
TRBJ1-2 TRBV6-5 . . CASSYGLQVNYGYTF TGTGCCAGCAGTTACGGACTACAGGTTAACTATGGCTACACCTTC
TRBJ2-3 TRBV7-3 . . CASSLNAVYTQYF TGTGCCAGCAGCTTAAACGCGGTTTATACGCAGTATTTT
TRBJ1-5 TRBV29-1 . . CSARAGNQPQHF TGCAGCGCCCGAGCGGGCAATCAGCCCCAGCATTTT
TRBJ1-2 TRBV10-1 . few CASPIRQGLNYGYTF TGCGCCAGCCCCATCCGGCAGGGCCTAAACTATGGCTACACCTTC